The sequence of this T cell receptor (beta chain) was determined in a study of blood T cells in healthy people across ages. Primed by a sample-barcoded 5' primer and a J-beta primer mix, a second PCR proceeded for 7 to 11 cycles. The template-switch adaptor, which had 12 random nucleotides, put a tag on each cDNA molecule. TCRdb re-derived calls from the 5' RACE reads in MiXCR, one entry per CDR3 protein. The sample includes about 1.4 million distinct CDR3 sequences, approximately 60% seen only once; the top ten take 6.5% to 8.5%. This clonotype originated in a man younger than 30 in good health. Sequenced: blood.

This CDR3 is CSVGTPPDSGNTIYF. In DNA form, the CDR3 reads TGCAGCGTGGGGACACCTCCCGACTCTGGAAACACCATATATTTT. The chain carries TRBV29-1 and TRBJ1-3, with D maybe TRBD1 (6 bases). The germline V gene has CDR1 SQVTM and CDR2 ANQGSEA. The CDR3 runs 15 residues. Trimming pared 6 bases from V and 0 bases from J, leaving 15 bases between.